The 21 T cell receptor beta chains reported below all come from one sample, sequenced in a study of technical replicates of blood from a handful of donors. Sequencing was performed with immunoSEQ multiplex PCR; in TCRdb, only in-frame clones are kept and a portion is missing. The sample holds tens of thousands of clones; roughly 86% are singletons and the top ten take 5% to 6%. The sample comprised PBMCs. The receptors stem from a human donor in good health. Some clones in this sample may be carry-over from other donors' samples.

This chain joins TRBV6-1 and TRBJ2-5, with D perhaps matching TRBD1 (5 bases). V gave up 4 bases and J gave up 1 base, with 7 bases separating them. Germline values: CDR1 MNHNS, CDR2 SASEGT. This CDR3 has 13 residues. The CDR3 here is CASSGQIQETQYF. DNA of the CDR3: TGTGCCAGCAGTGGACAGATCCAAGAGACCCAGTACTTC.

The chain carries TRBV5-4 and TRBJ2-1, with 10 bases matching TRBD2. Germline values: CDR1 SGHNT, CDR2 YYREEE (reference sequence). CDR3 length: 17 residues. The V gene end was trimmed by 6 bases and the J gene end by 7 bases; junction bases not matched to a gene: 16. CDR3 protein: CASTPIASGGNRNEQFF. The CDR3 nucleotides read TGTGCCAGCACCCCGATCGCTAGCGGGGGAAATAGGAATGAGCAGTTCTTC.

The chain combines TRBV18 with TRBJ2-5; D gene unclear. The CDR3 spans 12 residues. Germline assignment: CDR1 KGHSH and CDR2 LQKENI. Trimming stripped 5 bases from V and 7 bases from J, with 11 bases between. The CDR3 nucleotides are TGTGCCAGCTCAACATCCCCGGGGACCCAGTACTTC. It yields the protein CASSTSPGTQYF. Supplemented by reference TRBV18 and TRBJ2-5, the full variable domain reads NAGVMQNPRHLVRRRGQEARLRCSPMKGHSHVYWYRQLPEEGLKFMVYLQKENIIDESGMPKERFSAEFPKEGPSILRIQQVVRGDSAAYFCASSTSPGTQYFGPGTRLLVL.

The chain employs TRBV4-1 and TRBJ2-5; TRBD1 is a possible D gene (8 bases). In germline, CDR1 is MGHRA, CDR2 YSYEKL. This CDR3 has 18 residues. V was trimmed by 3 bases and J by 5 bases, leaving 25 bases between them. This chain's CDR3 is CASSQGGVRTGGWETQYF. The CDR3 nucleotides are TGCGCCAGCAGCCAGGGAGGGGTGCGCACAGGGGGATGGGAGACCCAGTACTTC.

This chain links TRBV4-3 with TRBJ1-2; D might be TRBD1 (6 bases). The V gene's germline CDR1 is LGHNA and CDR2 YSLEER. This CDR3 is 14 amino acids long. The V end lost 4 bases, the J end lost 4 bases, and 13 bases lay between the germline ends. The CDR3 DNA reads as TGCGCCAGCAGCCCCGATCGAGGGGGCTATGGCTACACCTTC. It specifies CASSPDRGGYGYTF.

The chain is built from TRBV18 and TRBJ2-3; 10 bases align to TRBD1. The ends lost 3 bases at V and 4 bases at J; junction bases unmatched: 1. CDR1 and CDR2 from the germline V gene are KGHSH and LQKENI. This CDR3 has 14 amino acids. As DNA, the CDR3 is TGTGCCAGCTCACCGGGGACAGGGGCAGATACGCAGTATTTT. Amino acids: CASSPGTGADTQYF. The full variable domain, with the rest looked up from reference TRBV18 and TRBJ2-3, is NAGVMQNPRHLVRRRGQEARLRCSPMKGHSHVYWYRQLPEEGLKFMVYLQKENIIDESGMPKERFSAEFPKEGPSILRIQQVVRGDSAAYFCASSPGTGADTQYFGPGTRLTVL.

The chain recombines TRBV9 with TRBJ2-2, with D possibly matching TRBD2 (6 bases). Germline CDR1 SGDLS, CDR2 YYNGEE. The CDR3 totals 14 residues. The V gene lost 3 bases and the J gene lost 7 bases, with 13 bases spanning the gap. The chain's CDR3 is CASSGTEGYGELFF. In nucleotides, the CDR3 is TGTGCCAGCAGCGGAACGGAGGGGTACGGGGAGCTGTTTTTT.

This clone was found a few times. This chain joins TRBV5-4 and TRBJ2-3; 9 nucleotides agree with TRBD1. The CDR3 runs 15 residues. The germline gives CDR1 SGHNT, CDR2 YYREEE (reference sequence). Trimming took 5 bases from V and 3 from J; bases not matched to a gene: 7. CDR3 sequence (DNA): TGTGCCAGCAGTCCGACAGGGGGTACGACAGATACGCAGTATTTT. Protein product: CASSPTGGTTDTQYF.

The V gene is TRBV18, the J gene TRBJ1-2; no clear D. CDR1 and CDR2 (germline): KGHSH, LQKENI. This CDR3 comprises 13 residues. Deletions cut 6 bases from V and 4 bases from J, with 12 bases between. The CDR3 loop reads CASSSAEGYGYTF. The DNA of the CDR3 is TGTGCCAGCTCCTCGGCAGAGGGCTATGGCTACACCTTC.

The chain carries TRBV19 and TRBJ1-1; possibly TRBD1 for D (5 bases). Per germline, CDR1 LNHDA and CDR2 SQIVND (reference sequence). This CDR3 is built from 14 residues. Trimming shortened V by 5 bases and J by 6 bases, and 16 bases separated the two germline ends. As DNA, the CDR3 is TGTGCCAGTAGTCTCCTCAGGGATGCGGCTGAAGCTTTCTTT. It is translated as CASSLLRDAAEAFF.

This rearrangement joins TRBV21-1 to TRBJ2-5; the table calls TRBD1, which could not be checked here. TRBV21-1 represents a pseudogene. The CDR3 consists of 15 residues. The chain's CDR3 is CASSKMKGAGETQYF. The DNA of the CDR3 is TGTGCCAGCAGCAAAATGAAGGGGGCCGGGGAGACCCAGTACTTC.

V and J are TRBV11-2 and TRBJ2-7; D is perhaps TRBD2 (5 bases). The CDR3 covers 16 residues. Trimming stripped 3 bases from V and 5 bases from J, with 20 bases between. CDR1 and CDR2 from the germline V gene are SGHAT and FQNNGV. The CDR3 spells CASSLGPAAPRDEQYF. CDR3 nucleotides: TGTGCCAGCAGCTTGGGTCCGGCGGCCCCGAGGGACGAGCAGTACTTC.

This chain links TRBV4-1 with TRBJ1-4; D is perhaps TRBD1 (6 bases). Germline CDR1 is MGHRA and CDR2 is YSYEKL. This CDR3 is 14 amino acids long. Trimming left V 4 bases short and J 3 bases short, with 9 bases between. This chain's CDR3 is CASSPQGSNEKLFF. The CDR3 region has the DNA TGCGCCAGCAGCCCGCAGGGGTCTAATGAAAAACTGTTTTTT.

The chain carries TRBV4-2 and TRBJ1-1, with 8 positions matching TRBD1. The V gene end was trimmed by 0 bases and the J gene end by 3 bases; junction bases not matched to a gene: 6. This CDR3 spans 16 amino acids. Germline V CDR1 and CDR2: LGHNA, YNFKEQ. CDR3 amino acids: CASSQDGDRFDTEAFF. The CDR3, as DNA: TGTGCCAGCAGCCAAGATGGGGACAGGTTTGACACTGAAGCTTTCTTT.

A remark on this clone: At the DNA level, this CDR3 is encoded by other sequences in the same sample as well. The chain is built from TRBV30 and TRBJ1-3; the D is unclear. Per germline, CDR1 GTSNPN and CDR2 SVGIG (reference sequence). V lost 5 bases and J 3 bases, leaving 5 bases between the germline ends. The CDR3 covers 11 residues. The CDR3 DNA reads TGTGCCTGGTCCAGTGGAAACACCATATATTTT. Its protein is CAWSSGNTIYF.

This chain connects TRBV5-5 to TRBJ2-4; D may be TRBD2 (5 bases). V gave up 6 bases and J gave up 12 bases, with 16 bases separating them. Germline CDR1 and CDR2: SGHKS and YYEKEE (reference sequence). CDR3 size: 12 residues. DNA of the CDR3: TGTGCCAGCAACGGCCGCGGGCGAACTCAGTACTTC. Translation gives CASNGRGRTQYF. Together with reference TRBV5-5 and TRBJ2-4, the CDR3 gives the full variable domain: DAGVTQSPTHLIKTRGQQVTLRCSPISGHKSVSWYQQVLGQGPQFIFQYYEKEERGRGNFPDRFSARQFPNYSSELNVNALLLGDSALYLCASNGRGRTQYFGAGTRLSVL.

This clone has only a few counts. This sequence joins TRBV7-6 and TRBJ1-1; 8 bases agree with TRBD1. Per germline, CDR1 SGHVS and CDR2 FNYEAQ. Germline trimming cut 4 bases from V and 5 bases from J; bases unmatched to any gene: 6. The CDR3 has 14 residues. The CDR3 nucleotides are TGTGCCAGCAGCTCTGGACAGGGTATTACTGAAGCTTTCTTT. It encodes CASSSGQGITEAFF.

The V gene is TRBV11-3, the J gene TRBJ1-1, with TRBD1 identical over 7 bases. Per the germline V gene, CDR1 is SGHNT and CDR2 is YENEEA. V shed 5 bases, J shed 1 base, and the junction held 7 bases outside the gene matches. The CDR3 contains 15 residues. The CDR3 loop reads CASSQTGRRNTEAFF. In nucleotides, the CDR3 is TGTGCCAGCAGCCAGACAGGGAGACGGAACACTGAAGCTTTCTTT. Supplemented by reference TRBV11-3 and TRBJ1-1, the full variable domain reads EAGVVQSPRYKIIEKKQPVAFWCNPISGHNTLYWYLQNLGQGPELLIRYENEEAVDDSQLPKDRFSAERLKGVDSTLKIQPAELGDSAVYLCASSQTGRRNTEAFFGQGTRLTVV.

This chain connects TRBV5-1 to TRBJ2-1; TRBD2 matches at 11 bases. The germline gives CDR1 SGHRS, CDR2 YFSETQ. The CDR3 covers 15 residues. The V segment lost 7 bases and the J segment 1 base; nucleotides outside the gene matches: 4. CDR3 region: CASVVAGGSYNEQFF. CDR3 nucleotides: TGCGCCAGCGTGGTAGCGGGAGGGTCCTACAATGAGCAGTTCTTC.

The V call is TRBV7-2, the J call TRBJ2-1; possibly TRBD2 for D (5 bases). Germline assignment: CDR1 SGHTA and CDR2 FQGNSA. Trimming cost V 5 bases and J 6 bases, with 14 bases left between them. CDR3 length equals 14 residues. DNA for the CDR3: TGTGCCAGCAGCAAAGAGGTAGCGAGCAATGAGCAGTTCTTC. Protein sequence: CASSKEVASNEQFF. Looking up the rest from reference TRBV7-2 and TRBJ2-1 gives the full variable domain: GAGVSQSPSNKVTEKGKDVELRCDPISGHTALYWYRQSLGQGLEFLIYFQGNSAPDKSGLPSDRFSAERTGGSVSTLTIQRTQQEDSAVYLCASSKEVASNEQFFGPGTRLTVL.

V and J are TRBV28 and TRBJ1-4, with 9 nucleotides matching TRBD1. CDR1 MDHEN and CDR2 SYDVKM come from the germline V gene. Unmatched junction bases numbered 9, after V lost 6 bases and J lost 7 bases. This CDR3 has 15 residues. CDR3 DNA: TGTGCCAGCAGCACACCGGGACAGGGTGCTGAAAAACTGTTTTTT. This codes for CASSTPGQGAEKLFF.